This T cell receptor (beta chain) was identified in a study of T cell changes during pregnancy in multiple sclerosis (dated by TCRdb to about 2019). With regard to the full study: The study examined how the T cell repertoire changed over the course of pregnancy in women with multiple sclerosis.

Comments on this clone: Its antigen is not yet known. No per-base quality is available; no much larger clone lies one base away.

Taken from the germline V gene, the CDR1 and CDR2 loops are SQVTM and ANQGSEA. Counted from cysteine to phenylalanine, this CDR3 has 10 amino acids. Of the read, only the CDR3 DNA is kept; its 30 bases are in frame from base 1. Relative to germline, V is 7 bases shorter and J is 4 bases shorter, with 6 bases between their ends. Library creation used the immunoSEQ multiplex PCR assay. The immuneACCESS repertoire file appears here via TCRdb, limited to in-frame rearrangements. These files lack a portion of the clones; in checked studies, under half of the deficit traces to unresolved V genes, and the cause of the others is not known. For this sample the table gives around 42,000 clones, of which approximately 91% were detected only once. The top ten hold just under 0.5% of the sample.

The sequence derives from a female donor in good health, enrolled as a control in a pregnancy study. In this chain, TRBV29-1 is recombined with TRBJ2-3; perhaps TRBD1 is the D gene, with 6 bases matching. The sample consisted of CD4+ T cells from peripheral blood mononuclear cells, taken in the second trimester of pregnancy. The CDR3 protein: CSAGADTQYF. At the DNA level, the sequence is TGCAGCGCAGGGGCAGATACGCAGTATTTT.